Reported below is one T cell receptor (beta chain). The source of the sample is a study of response to subunit inactivated influenza vaccine. The CDR3 contains 13 residues. V lost 6 bases and J lost 3, with 6 bases in between. The germline CDR1 and CDR2 sequences are SNHLY and FYNNEI. TCRdb independently ran MiXCR on the RT-PCR reads; one entry per CDR3 protein. The sample lists roughly 520,000 distinct CDR3 sequences; 25% were seen once. Sequencing used CD4+ T cells sorted from PBMCs, obtained roughly 5 days after vaccination. The TCR originated in a man aged 50-59 years who received an inactivated influenza vaccine. The chain combines TRBV2 with TRBJ2-6; no reliable D call. The CDR3 here is CASRGFGANVLTF. For the CDR3, the DNA is TGTGCCAGCAGAGGCTTTGGGGCCAACGTCCTGACTTTC.